These 16 T cell receptor beta chains originate from one sample sequenced in a study of T cell responses to AZD1222 COVID-19 vaccine. Method: immunoSEQ multiplex PCR; TCRdb's copy keeps in-frame clones and lacks some. The sample shows 100,000 or so clones, 70% to 90% of them seen only once. Sequencing used peripheral blood, obtained on day 0 of MenACWY control vaccination. The receptor source for this set is an adult in good health.

This clone was seen just once. The rearrangement joins TRBV10-3 to TRBJ2-3; TRBD1 aligns across 9 bases. V was clipped by 7 bases and J by 0 bases; unmatched bases: 14. Germline lookup yields CDR1 ENHRY and CDR2 SYGVKD. This CDR3 has 18 residues. The CDR3, as DNA: TGTGCCATCACTATGGGACAGGGAAAACCCCTTAGCACAGATACGCAGTATTTT. It yields the protein CAITMGQGKPLSTDTQYF.

The chain recombines TRBV5-5 with TRBJ1-2; D is uncertain. Trimming removed 0 bases at V and 7 bases at J, with 13 bases between. Germline CDR1 SGHKS, CDR2 YYEKEE (reference sequence). The CDR3 is 14 residues long. The chain's CDR3 is CASSLGIDRGGYTF. The CDR3 DNA is TGTGCCAGCAGCTTGGGGATAGATCGCGGTGGCTACACCTTC.

CDR3 nucleotide sequence: TGTGCCAGCAACCACGCATCTAATTCACCCCTCCACTTT. Translated: CASNHASNSPLHF. The V call is TRBV7-2, the J call TRBJ1-6; D unclear. CDR3 length equals 13 residues. The V gene lost 7 bases and the J gene lost 6 bases, with 10 bases spanning the gap. Germline CDR1 is SGHTA and CDR2 is FQGNSA.

This chain joins TRBV9 and TRBJ1-6, with D possibly being TRBD1 (6 bases). V lost 0 bases and J lost 9, with 16 bases in between. Germline loops: CDR1 SGDLS, CDR2 YYNGEE. CDR3 length: 16 residues. CDR3 in DNA: TGTGCCAGCAGCGTAGGAGGCAGGGGCGATGTTTCACCCCTCCACTTT. Residues: CASSVGGRGDVSPLHF.

The chain couples TRBV6-6 to TRBJ2-3; 7 bases are shared with TRBD1. The J segment lost 2 bases and the V segment lost 6 bases, leaving 5 bases of the junction unmatched. Looked up from germline, CDR1 is MNHNY and CDR2 is SVGAGI (reference sequence). This CDR3 contains 14 residues. The chain's CDR3 is CASRGGQLTDTQYF. The CDR3 DNA is TGTGCCAGCAGAGGGGGACAGCTCACAGATACGCAGTATTTT.

The chain joins TRBV7-8 to TRBJ1-5; a possible D gene is TRBD1 (6 bases). This CDR3 has 14 amino acids. Trimming removed 3 bases from V and 6 bases from J, with 12 bases in between. The germline V gene has CDR1 SGHVS and CDR2 FQNEAQ. This CDR3 reads CASSFEGGVQPQHF. The CDR3 bases are TGTGCCAGCAGCTTCGAGGGGGGCGTTCAGCCCCAGCATTTT.

The chain carries TRBV10-1 and TRBJ1-2; unclear D gene. The V and J ends lost 6 bases and 2 bases respectively, with 10 bases between them. Per germline, CDR1 WNHNN and CDR2 SYGVQD (reference sequence). This CDR3 is 13 amino acids long. The CDR3 DNA reads as TGCGCCAGCAGCCACGGTCGGAACTATGGCTACACCTTC. Translation: CASSHGRNYGYTF.

The chain has TRBV24-1 and TRBJ2-5; a possible D gene is TRBD2 (6 bases). The germline V and J ends were trimmed by 2 bases and 4 bases, with 13 bases remaining between them. The germline gives CDR1 KGHDR, CDR2 SFDVKD. The CDR3 consists of 15 residues. The CDR3 DNA sequence: TGTGCCACCAGTGATTGGACTACCCGAGGAGAGACCCAGTACTTC. As protein: CATSDWTTRGETQYF.

The chain has TRBV14 and TRBJ1-2; D unclear. This CDR3 is 13 amino acids long. V dropped 4 bases and J dropped 1 base, with 7 bases sitting between them. Germline CDR1 is SGHDN and CDR2 is FVKESK. For the CDR3, the DNA is TGTGCCAGCAGCCCCGGCGGTAACTATGGCTACACCTTC. This gives the protein CASSPGGNYGYTF.

The V gene is TRBV4-3, the J gene TRBJ2-6; the D is unclear. There are 14 residues in the CDR3. Trimming cost V 1 base and J 4 bases, with 5 bases left between them. Looked up from germline, CDR1 is LGHNA and CDR2 is YSLEER. The DNA for the CDR3 is TGCGCCAGCAGCCAAGCTTCAGGGGCCAACGTCCTGACTTTC. This translates into CASSQASGANVLTF.

This rearrangement joins TRBV15 to TRBJ2-2; D uncertain. The CDR3 loop spans 16 amino acids. The germline V gene encodes CDR1 LNHNV and CDR2 YYDKDF (reference sequence). V was clipped by 0 bases and J by 0 bases, with 8 bases between them. This CDR3 is CATSRELAANTGELFF. The CDR3 region has the DNA TGTGCCACCAGCAGAGAATTGGCGGCGAACACCGGGGAGCTGTTTTTT.

The chain couples TRBV19 to TRBJ1-6, with D maybe TRBD1 (6 bases). The CDR3 length is 15 residues. CDR1 and CDR2 from the germline V gene are LNHDA and SQIVND (reference sequence). V was shortened by 7 bases and J by 5 bases, with 15 bases between the two germline ends. The CDR3 DNA reads as TGTGCCAGTACTCAGGGGCGTAGTAATAATTCACCCCTCCACTTT. The encoded protein is CASTQGRSNNSPLHF.

This chain connects TRBV29-1 to TRBJ2-1; 9 bases are shared with TRBD1. Germline V CDR1 and CDR2: SQVTM, ANQGSEA. J gave up 3 bases and V 7 bases, and 4 bases lay outside the gene matches. The CDR3 is 13 amino acids. The DNA for the CDR3 is TGCAGCGCTACGGGACAGGGCTACAATGAGCAGTTCTTC. It codes for CSATGQGYNEQFF.

The rearrangement joins TRBV11-3 to TRBJ2-1; the D is unclear. The CDR3 is 16 amino acids. Germline loops: CDR1 SGHNT, CDR2 YENEEA. Trimming stripped 5 bases from V and 2 bases from J, with 16 bases between. CDR3 sequence reads: CASSLVAETPYNEQFF. CDR3 bases: TGTGCCAGCAGCCTGGTGGCGGAGACGCCCTACAATGAGCAGTTCTTC.

This chain joins TRBV4-3 and TRBJ1-3; unclear D gene. The CDR3 spans 16 residues. V lost 0 bases, J lost 2 bases, and 11 bases lay in between. Per the germline V gene, CDR1 is LGHNA and CDR2 is YSLEER. CDR3 DNA: TGCGCCAGCAGCCAAGAGTGGAGAGAACCTGGAAACACCATATATTTT. This translates into CASSQEWREPGNTIYF.

The gene calls are TRBV21-1 and TRBJ2-3; the table calls TRBD1, which could not be checked here. TRBV21-1 is deemed a pseudogene. The CDR3 loop spans 13 amino acids. The CDR3 bases are TGTGCCAGCAGCCCCCCAGGGTCAAATACGCAGTATTTT. This translates into CASSPPGSNTQYF.